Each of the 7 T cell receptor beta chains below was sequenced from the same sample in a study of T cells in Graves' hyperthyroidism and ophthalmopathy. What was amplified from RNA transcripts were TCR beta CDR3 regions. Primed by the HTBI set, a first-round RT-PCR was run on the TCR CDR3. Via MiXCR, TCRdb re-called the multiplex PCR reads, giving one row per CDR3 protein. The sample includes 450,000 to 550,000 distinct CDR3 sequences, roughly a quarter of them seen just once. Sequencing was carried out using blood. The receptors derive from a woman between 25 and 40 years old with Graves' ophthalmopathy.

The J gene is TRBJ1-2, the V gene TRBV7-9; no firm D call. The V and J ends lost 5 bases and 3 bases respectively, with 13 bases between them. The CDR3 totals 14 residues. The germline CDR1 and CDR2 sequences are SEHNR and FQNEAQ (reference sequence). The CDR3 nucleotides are TGTGCCAGCAGCGCCACTGGACTTTACTATGGCTACACCTTC. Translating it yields CASSATGLYYGYTF.

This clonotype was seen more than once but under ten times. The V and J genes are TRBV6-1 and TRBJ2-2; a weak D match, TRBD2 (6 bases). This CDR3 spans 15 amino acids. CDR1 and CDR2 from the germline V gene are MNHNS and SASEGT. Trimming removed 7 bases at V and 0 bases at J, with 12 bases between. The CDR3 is CASTPGLPNTGELFF. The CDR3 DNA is TGTGCCAGCACCCCGGGACTCCCGAACACCGGGGAGCTGTTTTTT.

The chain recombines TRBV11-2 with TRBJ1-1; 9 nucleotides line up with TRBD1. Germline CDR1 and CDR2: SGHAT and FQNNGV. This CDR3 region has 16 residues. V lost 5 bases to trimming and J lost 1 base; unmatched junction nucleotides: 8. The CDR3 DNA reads TGTGCCAGCAGCATCCAAAAGACAGGGGGGAACACTGAAGCTTTCTTT. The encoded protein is CASSIQKTGGNTEAFF.

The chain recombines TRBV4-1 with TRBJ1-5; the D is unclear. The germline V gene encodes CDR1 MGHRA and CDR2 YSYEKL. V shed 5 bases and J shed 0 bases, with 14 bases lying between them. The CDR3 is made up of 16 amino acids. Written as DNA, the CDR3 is TGCGCCAGCAGCGAACCGTGGACGGCTAGCAATCAGCCCCAGCATTTT. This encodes CASSEPWTASNQPQHF.

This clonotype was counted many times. This CDR3 reads CASSPGLETGYTF. In DNA, the CDR3 is TGTGCCAGCTCACCAGGGCTGGAAACTGGCTACACCTTC. The V call is TRBV18, the J call TRBJ1-2; the D is unclear. Trimming pared 2 bases from V and 7 bases from J, leaving 11 bases between. Germline lookup yields CDR1 KGHSH and CDR2 LQKENI. The CDR3 contains 13 residues.

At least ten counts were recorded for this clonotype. The DNA of the CDR3 is TGTGCCAGCAGTTACCGCGGACAGGGGGCATACACCGGGGAGCTGTTTTTT. Its translation: CASSYRGQGAYTGELFF. The chain links TRBV6-5 to TRBJ2-2; 11 bases agree with TRBD1. V gave up 2 bases and J gave up 3 bases; unmatched junction bases: 5. Germline values: CDR1 MNHEY, CDR2 SVGAGI. The CDR3 contains 17 residues.

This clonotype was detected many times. For the CDR3, the DNA is TGTGCCAGCAGCTTAGCGGAAGCGGGATACGAGCAGTACTTC. It codes for CASSLAEAGYEQYF. V gene TRBV7-9 combines with J gene TRBJ2-7, with 7 bases identical to TRBD2. The trim removed 0 bases at V and 4 bases at J, leaving 3 bases unmatched. Germline V gives CDR1 SEHNR, CDR2 FQNEAQ (reference sequence). The CDR3 is 14 residues long.